This TCR beta chain derives from a study of OX40 agonist ivuxolimab in advanced cancers. At the level of the study: Participants, 75% to 85% male, averaged roughly 60 years of age, ranging from about 23 to 85.

Overall study results and limits: Dose levels from 0.1 to 3.0 mg/kg saw CD4+ and CD8+ blood T cells expand clonally by week 6.

V lost 5 bases, J lost 11 bases, and 9 bases stayed unmatched. Per the germline V gene, CDR1 is MNHEY and CDR2 is SMNVEV (reference sequence). The CDR3 spans 13 residues. Only in-frame clones appear in the TCRdb table, and some are missing; sequencing was by immunoSEQ multiplex PCR. This sample has some 77,000 clones, with 85% found just once. Patients with autoimmune history or systemic immunosuppression were excluded. Points on this clone: The antigen is unknown.

This material consisted of CD4+ or CD8+ T cells sorted from blood, taken in a trial of the OX40 agonist ivuxolimab. The TCR originated in an adult with an advanced solid tumor such as melanoma, head and neck, liver or kidney cancer. The chain combines TRBV27 with TRBJ1-5, with 7 positions matching TRBD1. CDR3: CASSGRGRGTQHF. The CDR3 nucleotides are TGTGCCAGCAGTGGTAGGGGCAGGGGGACCCAGCATTTT.